The rows below give T cell receptor beta chains drawn from one sample of a study of blood T cells in healthy people across ages. Using its own MiXCR run on the 5' RACE reads, TCRdb lists one record per CDR3 protein. The table shows about 1.5 million distinct CDR3 sequences, with roughly two fifths occurring only once. The sequenced material came from blood. The source is a woman under 30 in good health. CDR3s include the opening cysteine and the closing phenylalanine or tryptophan. D genes are given only for firm matches. Clone sizes are given selectively: once, few, many, or a class where the clone is expanded.

clone_size	j_call	v_call	d_call	cdr3_nt	cdr3_aa
NA	TRBJ2-7	TRBV6-5	NA	TGTGCCAGCACCGCGGACCCGTACAGCTCCTACGAGCAGTACTTC	CASTADPYSSYEQYF
NA	TRBJ2-3	TRBV24-1	NA	TGTGCCACCAGTGATACCGACTTGGCGGATACGCAGTATTTT	CATSDTDLADTQYF
few	TRBJ2-7	TRBV27	NA	TGTGCCAGCAGTTTCGGCGGACAACACGAGCAGTACTTC	CASSFGGQHEQYF
NA	TRBJ2-1	TRBV4-3	NA	TGCGCCAGCAGCCAAGAACGGGGGCAGTTTGCGGGAGTAGACAATGAGCAGTTCTTC	CASSQERGQFAGVDNEQFF
NA	TRBJ2-1	TRBV24-1	NA	TGTGCCACCAGTGACCAGAACTACAATGAGCAGTTCTTC	CATSDQNYNEQFF
few	TRBJ2-1	TRBV7-8	NA	TGTGCCAGCAGCTTAGGGTCCGGACTACTATACAATGAGCAGTTCTTC	CASSLGSGLLYNEQFF
NA	TRBJ1-4	TRBV7-9	TRBD1	TGTGCCAGCAGCTTCACAGGGGAGAAACTGTTTTTT	CASSFTGEKLFF
NA	TRBJ1-1	TRBV3-1	NA	TGTGCCAGCAGCCAAGATGGGAGGGAAGCTTTCTTT	CASSQDGREAFF
NA	TRBJ2-6	TRBV5-1	NA	TGCGCCAGCAGCTTGCGGGGGCCAGGGGCCAACGTCCTGACTTTC	CASSLRGPGANVLTF
NA	TRBJ2-1	TRBV29-1	NA	TGCAGCGGCCAGGGTGAGTGGTCCTACAATGAGCAGTTCTTC	CSGQGEWSYNEQFF
few	TRBJ2-1	TRBV5-1	TRBD2	TGCGCCAGCAGCTTGGGCCAAGCGGGAGGCTCCTACAATGAGCAGTTCTTC	CASSLGQAGGSYNEQFF
few	TRBJ1-2	TRBV2	NA	TGTGCCAGCAGTGATGATTTAGTCGGGGAGGGCTACACCTTC	CASSDDLVGEGYTF
few	TRBJ2-5	TRBV24-1	NA	TGTGCCACCAGTGCAGTACAGTTCGAAGAGCTCCAGTACTTC	CATSAVQFEELQYF
NA	TRBJ2-3	TRBV29-1	TRBD1	TGCAGCGTTGAAGATTTTCCGGGGACAGGGGACACAGATACGCAGTATTTT	CSVEDFPGTGDTDTQYF
NA	TRBJ2-5	TRBV14	NA	TGTGCCAGCAGCACGGTTAGCGGCCGGCCCTACAATGAGCAGTACTTC	CASSTVSGRPYNEQYF
many	TRBJ2-1	TRBV9	TRBD2	TGTGCCAGCAGCGTAGACCCCCCGGGACTAGCGGGGGTAACCTACAATGAGCAGTTCTTC	CASSVDPPGLAGVTYNEQFF
many	TRBJ1-2	TRBV7-9	NA	TGTGCCAGCAGCGACCAGGGCTATGGCTACACCTTC	CASSDQGYGYTF
NA	TRBJ2-3	TRBV12-3/TRBV12-4	NA	TGTGCCAGCAGTTTGGGGGCTAGCCGCCGCACAGATACGCAGTATTTT	CASSLGASRRTDTQYF
NA	TRBJ1-6	TRBV7-4	TRBD1	TGTGCCGGCAGCACCGGACAGGACCTGCAGAATTCACCCCTCCACTTT	CAGSTGQDLQNSPLHF
NA	TRBJ2-3	TRBV10-3	TRBD2	TGTGCCACCGGACTAGCGGGGGGAGTTAGCACAGATACGCAGTATTTT	CATGLAGGVSTDTQYF
NA	TRBJ2-5	TRBV12-3/TRBV12-4	NA	TGTGCCAGCGCCTTCAGGGGACAAGAGACCCAGTACTTC	CASAFRGQETQYF
NA	TRBJ1-5	TRBV10-3	TRBD1	TGTGCCATCAGTGACCCCGACAGGGCGGGTAGCAATCAGCCCCAGCATTTT	CAISDPDRAGSNQPQHF
NA	TRBJ1-2	TRBV7-2	NA	TGTGCCAGCAGCGTAGGCCGGCAGGCCGGGGGGATTGGCTACACCTTC	CASSVGRQAGGIGYTF
few	TRBJ1-2	TRBV12-3/TRBV12-4	TRBD1	TGTGCCAGCAGTTTGGAGACAGGGATTGGCTACACCTTC	CASSLETGIGYTF
few	TRBJ2-7	TRBV10-3	NA	TGTGCCATCAGTGAGCCCCCCCAACCCGTAGAGCAGTACTTC	CAISEPPQPVEQYF
once	TRBJ2-3	TRBV30	NA	TGTGCCTGGAGTGTAGCGGTTTACACAGATACGCAGTATTTT	CAWSVAVYTDTQYF
NA	TRBJ2-7	TRBV10-3	NA	TGTGCCATCAGTGAAGGCAGGTCCTACGAGCAGTACTTC	CAISEGRSYEQYF
NA	TRBJ2-5	TRBV20-1	TRBD2	TGCAGTGCTAGTAGAGTAGCGGGAGGGTCGGGGCAAGAGACCCAGTACTTC	CSASRVAGGSGQETQYF
NA	TRBJ2-7	TRBV3-1	NA	TGTGCCAGCAGCCAAAACCTGGACATATACAATGAGCAGTACTTC	CASSQNLDIYNEQYF
few	TRBJ2-3	TRBV2	TRBD2	TGTGCCAGTATCGGGACTACCTTCACAGATACGCAGTATTTT	CASIGTTFTDTQYF
NA	TRBJ1-2	TRBV20-1	TRBD1	TGCAGTGCCAGACAGGGTATGGACTATGGCTACACCTTC	CSARQGMDYGYTF
NA	TRBJ2-1	TRBV6-6	NA	TGTGCCAGCAGTTCCTTCATGGGGTTCAATGAGCAGTTCTTC	CASSSFMGFNEQFF
NA	TRBJ2-3	TRBV2	TRBD1	TGTGCCAGCAGCTACCCTCCGGGACAGGGCCCAGATACGCAGTATTTT	CASSYPPGQGPDTQYF
NA	TRBJ2-2	TRBV3-1	NA	TGTGCCAGCAGCCAAGTTCCAGCGGGGAACACCGGGGAGCTGTTTTTT	CASSQVPAGNTGELFF
few	TRBJ1-2	TRBV29-1	TRBD1	TGCAGCGGACCGGGACAGGGGGCGAACTATGGCTACACCTTC	CSGPGQGANYGYTF
once	TRBJ1-1	TRBV5-1	NA	TGCACCAGCAGAACGGAGAACCTTATGAACACTGAAGCTTTCTTT	CTSRTENLMNTEAFF
NA	TRBJ1-1	TRBV2	NA	TGTGCCAGCAGTGACGGTGTTGGAGATTTCTTT	CASSDGVGDFF
NA	TRBJ2-4	TRBV10-3	TRBD1	TGTGCCATCAGTGAGTCGGCGACAGGGCCCTACGGGCAGTACTTC	CAISESATGPYGQYF
few	TRBJ1-5	TRBV27	NA	TGTGCCAGCAGTTTATTTGAGTATCAGCCCCAGCATTTT	CASSLFEYQPQHF
NA	TRBJ1-2	TRBV5-1	NA	TGCGCCAGCGAGCCGACGGCGGGAGCTAACTATGGCTGCACCTTC	CASEPTAGANYGCTF
NA	TRBJ2-3	TRBV27	NA	TGTGCCAGCAGTTTTGGCACAGATTCGCAGTATTTT	CASSFGTDSQYF
NA	TRBJ1-1	TRBV7-9	NA	TGTGCCAGCAGCTTAATGGGACGGGGAACTGAAGCTTTCTTT	CASSLMGRGTEAFF
NA	TRBJ2-2	TRBV7-9	TRBD1	TGTGCCAGCAGCTCGACAGGGTCGAGAGGCACCGGGGAGCTGTTTTTT	CASSSTGSRGTGELFF
NA	TRBJ1-1	TRBV20-1	NA	TGCAGTGCTAGAGATCAAGACAGGTCGTTGAACACTGAAGCTTTCTTT	CSARDQDRSLNTEAFF
NA	TRBJ2-3	TRBV7-2	NA	TGTGCCAGCAGCTACCGGCCCGGGCAAGATACGCAGTATTTT	CASSYRPGQDTQYF